This entry concerns a single T cell receptor beta chain. The CDR3 is 17 amino acids. Germline assignment: CDR1 LGHNA and CDR2 YNFKEQ. With 0 bases clipped from V and 0 bases from J, the junction kept 1 base outside the gene matches. This sample is drawn from a study of T cell changes during pregnancy in multiple sclerosis. TCRdb keeps only in-frame clones here, not all; method: immunoSEQ multiplex PCR. The sample includes 70,000 to 80,000 clones, around 94% seen only once; the top ten take 0.58%. The chain recombines TRBV4-2 with TRBJ2-3, with TRBD2 identical over 12 bases. The receptor was derived from a female donor with multiple sclerosis, enrolled in a pregnancy study. Here the sequenced sample was peripheral blood, taken in the third trimester of pregnancy. Here the CDR3 reads CASSQEGTSGSTDTQYF. DNA for the CDR3: TGTGCCAGCAGCCAAGAGGGGACTAGCGGGAGCACAGATACGCAGTATTTT.